This section outlines one TCR beta chain sequence together with its context. Its antigen is still unknown. Each CD8+ T cell subset was flow-sorted in triplicate, and around 320,000 cells per subset were placed directly into RLT lysis buffer. To exclude memory contaminants, naive CD8+ T cells were stringently defined as CD45RO-CCR7+CD27+CD95-. Using standard density gradient centrifugation, peripheral blood mononuclear cells were isolated from buffy coats. Naive CXCR3-negative and CXCR3-positive CD8+ T cells were flow-sorted on a FACSAria III. Total RNA was extracted from sorted cells using an RNeasy Mini Kit. This sample stems from a study of CXCR3-negative and CXCR3-positive naive CD8 T cells (dated by TCRdb to between 2019 and 2020). Study-wide context: In total, about 140 million TRB reads were obtained, or roughly 1.5 +/- 0.3 million reads per library. Diversity and physicochemical repertoire analyses covered about a dozen donors pooled from two independent experiments. TRBV-TRBJ cluster analysis included naive subsets from about 5 donors and memory cells from 3 donors. Overall study outcomes, separate from this receptor: Because surface CD5, which is linked to self-reactivity in mice, was comparable between the naive subsets, TCR interaction strength was also inferred from the physicochemical properties of TRB CDR3s. Both naive subsets had comparably high repertoire diversity, while memory CD8+ T cells had much lower repertoire diversity. TRB CDR3s from CXCR3-positive naive cells showed higher hydrophobicity (lower Kidera factor 4), lower energy, and higher strength and volume indices than CXCR3-negative naive cells. Freshly isolated PBMCs were used for most assays because CXCR3 expression went down partially after cryopreservation. TRBV-TRBJ usage was similar between naive CXCR3-negative and CXCR3-positive cells from the same donor, while memory cells showed distinct patterns.

TCRdb shows the sequencer as NextSeq 550. The Human TCR Profiling Kit (MiLaboratory) was used to prepare UMI-labeled 5' RACE TRB cDNA libraries. cDNA synthesis used the entire amount of extracted RNA, and PCR amplification then used the entire amount of cDNA produced. Libraries were prepared in parallel with an identical number of PCR cycles. Per the source publication's procedure: About 50,000 +/- 10,000 unique UMI-labeled TRB cDNA molecules per library were extracted with MIGEC and MiXCR, with at least two reads per UMI required. Each library averaged about 38,000 +/- 11,000 functional in-frame TRB CDR3 nucleotide clonotypes without stop codons. After downsampling to 5000 UMI-labeled TRB molecules per sample, diversity metrics such as normalized Shannon-Wiener and Chao1 were calculated in VDJtools. VDJtools was used to calculate clonotype-size-weighted physicochemical properties of the central five CDR3 residues, namely interaction energy, strength, volume and Kidera factor 4. TCRdb reprocessed the raw reads; every CDR3 protein sequence is a single record, and DNA is not supplied. The V and J calls, along with clone size, are taken from TCRdb and not from the paper's own processing. The sample's clone listing holds approximately 59,000 distinct CDR3 sequences. Approximately 0.76% of the sample rests with the top ten.

What was sequenced was naive CXCR3+ CD8+ T cells from blood. The sample's cell subset or site, from its label and the paper: CD45RO-CCR7+CD27+CD95- naive CD8+ T cells expressing CXCR3 (TNR3+). This receptor was obtained from a human donor in good health. Some clones in this sample may be carry-over from other donors' samples.

The CDR3 region has the sequence CASSPDREGEAFF. This receptor chain uses TRBV6-4 and TRBJ1-1; TCRdb names TRBD1, which stays unverified in the absence of DNA. Its CDR3 holds 13 amino acids, cysteine through phenylalanine. No DNA was logged. As encoded in the germline V gene, CDR1 is MRHNA while CDR2 is SNTAGT.